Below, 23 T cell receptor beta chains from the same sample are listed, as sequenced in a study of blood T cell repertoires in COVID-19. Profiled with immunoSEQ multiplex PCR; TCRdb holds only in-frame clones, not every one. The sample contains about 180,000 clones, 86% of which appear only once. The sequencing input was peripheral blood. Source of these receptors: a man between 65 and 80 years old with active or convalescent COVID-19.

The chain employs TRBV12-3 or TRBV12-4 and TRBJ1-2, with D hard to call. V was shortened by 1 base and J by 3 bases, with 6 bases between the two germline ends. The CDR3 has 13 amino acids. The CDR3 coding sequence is TGTGCCAGCAGTTTAGGCCAGGACTATGGCTACACCTTC. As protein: CASSLGQDYGYTF.

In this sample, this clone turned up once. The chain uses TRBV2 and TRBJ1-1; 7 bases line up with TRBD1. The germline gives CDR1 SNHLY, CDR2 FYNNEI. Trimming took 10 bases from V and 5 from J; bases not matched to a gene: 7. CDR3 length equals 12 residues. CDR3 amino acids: CAIQTGRTEAFF. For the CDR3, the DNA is TGTGCCATCCAGACAGGGCGGACTGAAGCTTTCTTT. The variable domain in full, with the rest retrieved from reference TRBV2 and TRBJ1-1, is EPEVTQTPSHQVTQMGQEVILRCVPISNHLYFYWYRQILGQKVEFLVSFYNNEISEKSEIFDDQFSVERPDGSNFTLKIRSTKLEDSAMYFCAIQTGRTEAFFGQGTRLTVV.

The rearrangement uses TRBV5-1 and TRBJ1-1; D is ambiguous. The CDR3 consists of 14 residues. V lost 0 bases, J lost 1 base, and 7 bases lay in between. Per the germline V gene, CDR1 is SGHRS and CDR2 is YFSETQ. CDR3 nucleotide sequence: TGCGCCAGCAGCTTGGCTATAGAGAACACTGAAGCTTTCTTT. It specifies CASSLAIENTEAFF. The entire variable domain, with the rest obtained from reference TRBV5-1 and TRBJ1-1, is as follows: KAGVTQTPRYLIKTRGQQVTLSCSPISGHRSVSWYQQTPGQGLQFLFEYFSETQRNKGNFPGRFSGRQFSNSRSEMNVSTLELGDSALYLCASSLAIENTEAFFGQGTRLTVV.

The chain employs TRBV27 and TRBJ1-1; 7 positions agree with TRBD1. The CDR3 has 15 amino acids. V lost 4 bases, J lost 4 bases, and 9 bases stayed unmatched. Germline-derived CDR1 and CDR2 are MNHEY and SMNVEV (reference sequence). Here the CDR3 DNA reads TGTGCCAGCAGTTCACCCTCAGGGGGGAGCACTGAAGCTTTCTTT. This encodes CASSSPSGGSTEAFF.

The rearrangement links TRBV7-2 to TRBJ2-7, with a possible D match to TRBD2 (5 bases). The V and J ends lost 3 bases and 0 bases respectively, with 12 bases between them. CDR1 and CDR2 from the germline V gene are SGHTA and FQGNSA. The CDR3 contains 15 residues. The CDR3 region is CASSLGALTSYEQYF. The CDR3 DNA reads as TGTGCCAGCAGCTTGGGAGCGCTAACCTCCTACGAGCAGTACTTC.

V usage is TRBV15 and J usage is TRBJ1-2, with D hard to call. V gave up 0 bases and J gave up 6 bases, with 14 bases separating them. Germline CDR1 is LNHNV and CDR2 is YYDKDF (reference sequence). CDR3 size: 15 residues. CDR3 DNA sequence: TGTGCCACCAGCAGAGACTCAGGAGGAGGGAATGGCTACACCTTC. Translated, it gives CATSRDSGGGNGYTF.

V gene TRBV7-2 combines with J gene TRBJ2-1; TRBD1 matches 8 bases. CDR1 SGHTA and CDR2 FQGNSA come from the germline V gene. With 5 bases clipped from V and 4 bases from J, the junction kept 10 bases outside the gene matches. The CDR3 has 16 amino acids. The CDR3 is CASSPDADRVYNEQFF. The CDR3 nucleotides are TGTGCCAGCAGCCCCGACGCGGACAGGGTATACAATGAGCAGTTCTTC.

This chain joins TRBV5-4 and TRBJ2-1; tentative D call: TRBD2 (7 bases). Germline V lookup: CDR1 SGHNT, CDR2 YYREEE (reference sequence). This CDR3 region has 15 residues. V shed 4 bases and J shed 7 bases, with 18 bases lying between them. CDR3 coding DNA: TGTGCCAGCAGCGCGGGGGCGGTCCAAGAAAATGAGCAGTTCTTC. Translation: CASSAGAVQENEQFF.

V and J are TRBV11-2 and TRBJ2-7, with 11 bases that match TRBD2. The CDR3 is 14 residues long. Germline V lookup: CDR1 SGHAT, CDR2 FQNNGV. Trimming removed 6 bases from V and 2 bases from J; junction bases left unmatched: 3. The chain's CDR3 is CASSASGGPYEQYF. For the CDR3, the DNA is TGTGCCAGCAGTGCTAGCGGGGGGCCCTACGAGCAGTACTTC.

CDR3 loop: CASSPGQHEAFF. In DNA form, the CDR3 reads TGTGCCAGCAGTCCCGGACAGCATGAAGCTTTCTTT. This chain joins TRBV6-5 and TRBJ1-1; TRBD1 might be the D (6 bases). Trimming cost V 5 bases and J 7 bases, with 11 bases left between them. CDR3 size: 12 residues. The germline gives CDR1 MNHEY, CDR2 SVGAGI.

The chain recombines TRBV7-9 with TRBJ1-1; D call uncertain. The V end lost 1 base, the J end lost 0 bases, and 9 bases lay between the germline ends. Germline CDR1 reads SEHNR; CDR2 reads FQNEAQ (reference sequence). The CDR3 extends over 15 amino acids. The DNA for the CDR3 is TGTGCCAGCAGCTTAGATAGGGAGGTGAACACTGAAGCTTTCTTT. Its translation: CASSLDREVNTEAFF. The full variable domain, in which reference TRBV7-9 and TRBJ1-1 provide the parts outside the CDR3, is DTGVSQNPRHKITKRGQNVTFRCDPISEHNRLYWYRQTLGQGPEFLTYFQNEAQLEKSRLLSDRFSAERPKGSFSTLEIQRTEQGDSAMYLCASSLDREVNTEAFFGQGTRLTVV.

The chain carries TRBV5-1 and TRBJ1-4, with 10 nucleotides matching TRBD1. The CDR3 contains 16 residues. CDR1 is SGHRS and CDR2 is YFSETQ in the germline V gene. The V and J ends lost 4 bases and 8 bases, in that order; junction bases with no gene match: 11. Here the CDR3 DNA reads TGCGCCAGCAGCCTGACCGGACAGGGGGGAGTAGAAAAACTGTTTTTT. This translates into CASSLTGQGGVEKLFF.

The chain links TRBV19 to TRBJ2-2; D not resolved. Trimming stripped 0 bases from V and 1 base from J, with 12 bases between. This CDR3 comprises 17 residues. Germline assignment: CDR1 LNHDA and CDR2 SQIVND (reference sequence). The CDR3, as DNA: TGTGCCAGTAGTATAGATCCAGCGTACCAGAACACCGGGGAGCTGTTTTTT. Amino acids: CASSIDPAYQNTGELFF.

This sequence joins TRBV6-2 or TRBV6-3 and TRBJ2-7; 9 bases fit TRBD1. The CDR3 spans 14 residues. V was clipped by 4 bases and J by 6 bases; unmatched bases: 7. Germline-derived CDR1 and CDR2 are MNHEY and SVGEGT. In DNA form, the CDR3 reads TGTGCCAGCAGTTGGGGACAGGGACTCGGCGAGCAGTACTTC. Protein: CASSWGQGLGEQYF.

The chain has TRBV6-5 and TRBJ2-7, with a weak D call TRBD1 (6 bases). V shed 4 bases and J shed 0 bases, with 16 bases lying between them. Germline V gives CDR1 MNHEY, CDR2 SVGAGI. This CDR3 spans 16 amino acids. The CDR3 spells CASSSPRTASSYEQYF. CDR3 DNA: TGTGCCAGCAGTTCGCCTAGGACAGCGAGCTCCTACGAGCAGTACTTC.

DNA of the CDR3: TGCAGCGCAAATCCTAGCGGGAGTACGTCGAACAATGAGCAGTTCTTC. Its protein is CSANPSGSTSNNEQFF. The V call is TRBV29-1, the J call TRBJ2-1; TRBD2 matches at 10 bases. Germline assignment: CDR1 SQVTM and CDR2 ANQGSEA. With V trimmed by 7 bases and J by 5 bases, 14 bases remained unmatched. This CDR3 contains 16 residues.

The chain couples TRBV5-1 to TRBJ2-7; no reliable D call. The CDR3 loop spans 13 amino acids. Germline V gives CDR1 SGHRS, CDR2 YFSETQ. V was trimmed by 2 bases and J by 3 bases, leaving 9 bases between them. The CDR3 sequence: CASSFGQIYEQYF. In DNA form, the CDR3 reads TGCGCCAGCAGCTTTGGTCAGATCTACGAGCAGTACTTC.

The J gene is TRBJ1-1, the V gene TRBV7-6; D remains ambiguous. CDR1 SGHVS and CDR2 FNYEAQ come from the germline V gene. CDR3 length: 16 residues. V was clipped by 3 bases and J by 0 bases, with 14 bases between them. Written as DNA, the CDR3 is TGTGCCAGCAGCTTGTCACTGGGAGGTCTGAACACTGAAGCTTTCTTT. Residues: CASSLSLGGLNTEAFF.

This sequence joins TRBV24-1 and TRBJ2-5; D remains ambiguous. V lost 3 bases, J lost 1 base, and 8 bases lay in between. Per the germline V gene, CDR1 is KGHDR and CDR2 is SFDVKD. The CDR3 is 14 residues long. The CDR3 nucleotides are TGTGCCACCAGTGATACTAATTCCCAAGAGACCCAGTACTTC. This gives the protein CATSDTNSQETQYF.

CDR3 loop: CASSPGTPNEQFF. The CDR3 DNA is TGTGCCAGCTCCCCAGGGACTCCCAATGAGCAGTTCTTC. The chain has TRBV18 and TRBJ2-1; D is possibly TRBD2 (6 bases). Germline V gene lookup returns CDR1 KGHSH and CDR2 LQKENI. This CDR3 contains 13 residues. V was clipped by 6 bases and J by 6 bases, with 12 bases between them.

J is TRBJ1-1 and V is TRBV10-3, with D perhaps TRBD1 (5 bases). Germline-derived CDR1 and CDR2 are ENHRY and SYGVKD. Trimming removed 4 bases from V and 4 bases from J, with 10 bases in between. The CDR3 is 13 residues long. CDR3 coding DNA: TGTGCCATCAGTGTAGGAGGGGCCACTGAAGCTTTCTTT. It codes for CAISVGGATEAFF.

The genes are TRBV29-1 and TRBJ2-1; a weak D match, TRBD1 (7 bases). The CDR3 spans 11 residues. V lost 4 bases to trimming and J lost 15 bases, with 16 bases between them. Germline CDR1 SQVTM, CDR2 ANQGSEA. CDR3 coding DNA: TGCAGCGTTGCCGCCAGGGGGGAACTGTTCTTC. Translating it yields CSVAARGELFF.

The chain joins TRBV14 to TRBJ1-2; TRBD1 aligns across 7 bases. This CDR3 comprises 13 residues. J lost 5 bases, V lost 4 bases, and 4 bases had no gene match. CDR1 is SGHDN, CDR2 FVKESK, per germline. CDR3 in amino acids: CASSPQGGYGYTF. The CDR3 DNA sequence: TGTGCCAGCAGCCCCCAGGGGGGTTATGGCTACACCTTC.